This TCR beta chain derives from a study of T cell clones after liver transplantation. Study overall: Pre-transplant mixed lymphocyte reactions yielded third-party-reactive TCRbeta sequences as comparators for graft-donor-reactive sequences. Without induction therapy, subjects received standard immunosuppression until 12-24 months post-transplant. Samples came pre-transplant, pre-randomization before withdrawal, and post-randomization after withdrawal ended. Notes on the study in general: Migration into the graft, not deletion, may explain lost graft donor-reactive T cells.

A note on this clone: As yet, its antigen is unknown.

Clones were read by immunoSEQ multiplex PCR, and TCRdb kept only the in-frame ones, dropping some. The table shows about 51,000 clones, with 65% to 80% occurring only once. CDR1 and CDR2 (germline): SGDLS, YYNGEE. The CDR3 has 15 amino acids. V lost 4 bases, J lost 3 bases, and 14 bases lay in between. The material was CD4+ T cells from blood, obtained less than 70 months after liver transplant. The chain is built from TRBV9 and TRBJ2-1; maybe TRBD1 (6 bases). The TCR comes from a human patient who received a liver transplant. Some T cells may trace back to the graft donor. CDR3 nucleotide sequence: TGTGCCAGCAGCCCATTCAGACAGGTCTACAATGAGCAGTTCTTC. This encodes CASSPFRQVYNEQFF.